What follows are 18 T cell receptor beta chains derived from one specimen sequenced in a study of PD-L1 blockade in urothelial cancer (dated by TCRdb to about 2017). What the time point label conveys for this sample: peripheral blood 6 weeks after treatment start. The library was generated by the immunoSEQ multiplex PCR assay. Here the immuneACCESS table is served through TCRdb, limited to in-frame sequences with V and J called. Missing clones are a known gap in these copies; in checked studies unresolved V genes cover under half, and the rest lacks a known reason. The sample table contains 60,000 to 80,000 clones; only one count was recorded for approximately 91% of them. 11% of the sample rests with the top ten. This specimen consisted of PBMCs, obtained around atezolizumab (anti-PD-L1) treatment. The source of these receptors is a man aged 60 to 75 with urothelial cancer.

The chain links TRBV30 to TRBJ1-6; D is unresolved. V dropped 3 bases and J dropped 9 bases, with 15 bases sitting between them. This CDR3 has 14 residues. Germline assignment: CDR1 GTSNPN and CDR2 SVGIG (reference sequence). CDR3 loop: CAWRTLVVGSPLHF. The CDR3 DNA follows: TGTGCCTGGAGAACCCTAGTCGTTGGTTCACCCCTCCACTTT.

This CDR3 is CASSKEGDSNQPQHF. The CDR3 nucleotides read TGTGCCAGCAGCAAGGAGGGAGATAGCAATCAGCCCCAGCATTTT. This sequence joins TRBV11-2 and TRBJ1-5; unclear D gene. Deletions cut 5 bases from V and 0 bases from J, with 11 bases between. Germline loops: CDR1 SGHAT, CDR2 FQNNGV. The CDR3 has 15 residues.

The chain carries TRBV6-5 and TRBJ2-7, with D maybe TRBD1 (5 bases). Trimming cost V 2 bases and J 5 bases, with 13 bases left between them. In germline, CDR1 is MNHEY, CDR2 SVGAGI. This CDR3 has 14 residues. This chain's CDR3 is CASSYPNKGNEQYF. The CDR3 nucleotides are TGTGCCAGCAGTTACCCAAACAAGGGGAACGAGCAGTACTTC.

The chain combines TRBV11-2 with TRBJ2-1; 9 bases are a match to TRBD2. Germline CDR1 reads SGHAT; CDR2 reads FQNNGV. The CDR3 consists of 16 residues. The trim removed 1 base at V and 3 bases at J, leaving 4 bases unmatched. In DNA form, the CDR3 reads TGTGCCAGCAGCTTAGGAACGCGGGAGGGCTACAATGAGCAGTTCTTC. This translates into CASSLGTREGYNEQFF.

The chain employs TRBV5-4 and TRBJ1-6; the D is unclear. Looked up from germline, CDR1 is SGHNT and CDR2 is YYREEE (reference sequence). The CDR3 runs to 16 residues. Trimming took 3 bases from V and 0 from J, leaving 10 bases between them. The CDR3 is CASSYSTSSYNSPLHF. CDR3 nucleotides: TGTGCCAGCAGCTATAGCACCAGCTCCTATAATTCACCCCTCCACTTT.

The CDR3 protein is CASSYSGTPGNTIYF. DNA of the CDR3: TGTGCCAGCAGTTATTCCGGGACACCAGGAAACACCATATATTTT. This sequence joins TRBV27 and TRBJ1-3, with D possibly TRBD1 on 6 matching bases. Germline V gene lookup returns CDR1 MNHEY and CDR2 SMNVEV (reference sequence). This CDR3 comprises 15 residues. V lost 4 bases, J lost 4 bases, and 14 bases lay in between.

The rearrangement links TRBV4-3 to TRBJ2-1, with 11 positions matching TRBD2. J was trimmed by 4 bases and V by 1 base; bases with no gene match: 3. CDR1 is LGHNA and CDR2 is YSLEER in the germline V gene. There are 16 residues in the CDR3. DNA of the CDR3: TGCGCCAGCAGCCAAGTACTAGCGGGAGAATACAATGAGCAGTTCTTC. Translated: CASSQVLAGEYNEQFF.

The chain carries TRBV11-3 and TRBJ2-5, with D maybe TRBD1 (6 bases). CDR1 is SGHNT, CDR2 YENEEA, per germline. CDR3 length: 13 residues. Between the trimmed V and J ends, which lost 5 bases and 5 bases, there was a span of 12 bases. The CDR3 DNA sequence: TGTGCCAGCAGCCTCGGGACACGCGAGACCCAGTACTTC. Translating it yields CASSLGTRETQYF. The full variable domain, rest sourced from reference TRBV11-3 and TRBJ2-5, is EAGVVQSPRYKIIEKKQPVAFWCNPISGHNTLYWYLQNLGQGPELLIRYENEEAVDDSQLPKDRFSAERLKGVDSTLKIQPAELGDSAVYLCASSLGTRETQYFGPGTRLLVL.

V gene TRBV11-2 combines with J gene TRBJ1-2; D is undetermined. V lost 4 bases and J lost 8, with 26 bases in between. The CDR3 has 17 residues. Germline lookup yields CDR1 SGHAT and CDR2 FQNNGV. The CDR3 bases are TGTGCCAGCAGCTCCCGCATCCGGGCCAACGCGGGTAGGGGCTACACCTTC. Encoded protein: CASSSRIRANAGRGYTF.

The chain has TRBV5-1 and TRBJ1-1; a possible D gene is TRBD1 (5 bases). V was cut by 2 bases and J by 1 base, with 6 bases left in between. The CDR3 is made up of 13 amino acids. Germline lookup yields CDR1 SGHRS and CDR2 YFSETQ. The DNA for the CDR3 is TGCGCCAGCAGCTTCGGGGGGAACACTGAAGCTTTCTTT. Amino acids: CASSFGGNTEAFF.

The count of this clone is one. The rearrangement joins TRBV27 to TRBJ2-7; 8 positions match TRBD2. V was clipped by 4 bases and J by 3 bases; unmatched bases: 17. The CDR3 covers 18 residues. Germline-derived CDR1 and CDR2 are MNHEY and SMNVEV (reference sequence). As DNA, the CDR3 is TGTGCCAGCAGTTCAGACCTCCCGGGACTAGGCCAAAGCTACGAGCAGTACTTC. It is translated as CASSSDLPGLGQSYEQYF.

This clone was detected only a few times. In nucleotides, the CDR3 is TGTGCCTGGAGTGTGAGACAGGCGCGGAAAGCTTTCTTT. It translates to CAWSVRQARKAFF. This sequence joins TRBV30 and TRBJ1-1; possible D gene TRBD1, 6 bases. The CDR3 extends over 13 amino acids. CDR1 and CDR2 (germline): GTSNPN, SVGIG (reference sequence). Trimming took 0 bases from V and 9 from J, leaving 14 bases between them.

This chain joins TRBV7-6 and TRBJ2-3, with 11 bases aligning to TRBD2. The CDR3 length is 16 residues. The germline V gene encodes CDR1 SGHVS and CDR2 FNYEAQ. The trim removed 4 bases at V and 2 bases at J, leaving 5 bases unmatched. The CDR3 DNA reads as TGTGCCAGCAGCTCCCGACTAGCGGGGTCCACAGATACGCAGTATTTT. Its translation: CASSSRLAGSTDTQYF.

The chain combines TRBV5-6 with TRBJ2-3, with a weak D call TRBD2 (6 bases). The CDR3 is 14 amino acids. V was cut by 2 bases and J by 4 bases, with 11 bases left in between. Germline V gene sequence: CDR1 SGHDT, CDR2 YYEEEE. The CDR3 sequence: CASSLGRRADTQYF. The CDR3, as DNA: TGTGCCAGCAGCTTAGGTAGGAGGGCAGATACGCAGTATTTT.

The chain's CDR3 is CASTGQDYSGNTIYF. CDR3 bases: TGTGCCAGTACTGGACAGGACTACTCTGGAAACACCATATATTTT. This chain links TRBV19 with TRBJ1-3; 7 bases agree with TRBD1. Unmatched junction bases numbered 6, after V lost 7 bases and J lost 0 bases. This CDR3 contains 15 residues. Germline V CDR1 and CDR2: LNHDA, SQIVND (reference sequence).

The V call is TRBV28, the J call TRBJ2-3; 11 bases agree with TRBD2. In germline, CDR1 is MDHEN, CDR2 SYDVKM. J lost 4 bases, V lost 5 bases, and 20 bases had no gene match. The CDR3 is made up of 20 amino acids. CDR3 nucleotides: TGTGCCAGCAGTACAATTTATGGGACTAGCGGTGGAATGGGTCCAGATACGCAGTATTTT. Protein sequence: CASSTIYGTSGGMGPDTQYF.

This sequence joins TRBV15 and TRBJ1-2, with no clear D. V dropped 2 bases and J dropped 8 bases, with 15 bases sitting between them. Germline-derived CDR1 and CDR2 are LNHNV and YYDKDF (reference sequence). This CDR3 has 14 residues. Here the CDR3 DNA reads TGTGCCACCAGCAGAAGAACGACGGGGAGCGGCTACACCTTC. It yields the protein CATSRRTTGSGYTF.

This sequence joins TRBV11-3 and TRBJ2-3; 16 bases line up with TRBD2. The V and J ends lost 11 bases and 4 bases, in that order; junction bases with no gene match: 6. Looked up from germline, CDR1 is SGHNT and CDR2 is YENEEA. The CDR3 spans 15 residues. This chain's CDR3 is CAVLGLAGGADTQYF. The DNA of the CDR3 is TGTGCCGTATTGGGACTAGCGGGGGGGGCAGATACGCAGTATTTT.